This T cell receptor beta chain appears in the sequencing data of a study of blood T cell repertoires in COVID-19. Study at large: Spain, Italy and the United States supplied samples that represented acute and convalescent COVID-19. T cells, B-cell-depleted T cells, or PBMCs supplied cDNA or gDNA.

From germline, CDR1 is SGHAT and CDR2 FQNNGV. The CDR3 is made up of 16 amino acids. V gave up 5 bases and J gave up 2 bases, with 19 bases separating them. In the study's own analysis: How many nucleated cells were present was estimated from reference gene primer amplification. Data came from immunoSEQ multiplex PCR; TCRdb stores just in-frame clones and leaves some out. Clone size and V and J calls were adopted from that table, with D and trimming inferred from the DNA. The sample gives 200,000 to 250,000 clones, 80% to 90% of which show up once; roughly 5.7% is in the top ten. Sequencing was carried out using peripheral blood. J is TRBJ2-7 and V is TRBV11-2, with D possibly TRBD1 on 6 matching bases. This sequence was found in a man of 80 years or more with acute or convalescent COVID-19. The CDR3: CASSTLRGNRAYEQYF. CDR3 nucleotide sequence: TGTGCCAGCAGCACCCTGAGGGGGAATCGGGCCTACGAGCAGTACTTC. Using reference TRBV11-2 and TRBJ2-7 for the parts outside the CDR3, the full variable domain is EAGVAQSPRYKIIEKRQSVAFWCNPISGHATLYWYQQILGQGPKLLIQFQNNGVVDDSQLPKDRFSAERLKGVDSTLKIQPAKLEDSAVYLCASSTLRGNRAYEQYFGPGTRLTVT.